This paragraph covers one T cell receptor (beta chain) sequence. The antigen is not known. The assay was immunoSEQ multiplex PCR, and TCRdb's table has in-frame clones only and misses some. Of roughly 35,000 clones in the sample, approximately 80% were seen once. Healthy control participants comprised blood donors of median age roughly 60 years (range about 21-75), of whom 55% were female. This sample stems from a study of somatic mutations in cytotoxic T cells in rheumatoid arthritis. About the study: Among the T-cell populations stained with V beta antibodies, some were separated by flow sorting at nearly 100% purity, including V beta1+ cells whose TCRB was sequenced.

Germline-derived CDR1 and CDR2 are MNHEY and SMNVEV (reference sequence). This CDR3 is 12 amino acids long. V was cut by 6 bases and J by 9 bases, with 12 bases left in between. Study results and caveats: About an eighth of the roughly 60 patients had a largest CD8+ clone above 20% of CD8+ cells. CD8+ clonality rose with age in rheumatoid arthritis patients, not healthy controls.

The genes are TRBV27 and TRBJ2-1, with D possibly matching TRBD2 (6 bases). The clonotype was recovered from a man aged 40-49 years in good health. Material: CD8+ T cells sorted from blood. The CDR3 nucleotides are TGTGCCAGCAGCGTGGGGGGAGCTGAGCAGTTCTTC. It encodes CASSVGGAEQFF.